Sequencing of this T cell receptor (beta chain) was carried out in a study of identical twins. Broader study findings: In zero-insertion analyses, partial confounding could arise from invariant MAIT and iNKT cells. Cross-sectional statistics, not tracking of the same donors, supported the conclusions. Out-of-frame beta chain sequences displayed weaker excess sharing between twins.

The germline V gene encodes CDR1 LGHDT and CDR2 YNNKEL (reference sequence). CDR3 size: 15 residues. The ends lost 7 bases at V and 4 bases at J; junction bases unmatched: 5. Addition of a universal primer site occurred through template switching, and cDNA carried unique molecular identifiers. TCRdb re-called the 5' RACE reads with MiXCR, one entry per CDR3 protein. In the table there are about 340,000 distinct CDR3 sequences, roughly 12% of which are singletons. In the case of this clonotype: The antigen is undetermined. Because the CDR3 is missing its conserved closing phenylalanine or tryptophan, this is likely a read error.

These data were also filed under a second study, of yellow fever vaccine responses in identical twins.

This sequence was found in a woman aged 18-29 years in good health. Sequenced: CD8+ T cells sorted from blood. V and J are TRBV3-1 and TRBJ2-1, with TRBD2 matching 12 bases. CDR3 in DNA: TGTGCCAGCAAGATTGGACTAGCGGGATACAATGAGCAGTTCTTA. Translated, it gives CASKIGLAGYNEQFL.